The 29 T cell receptor beta chains in this list originate from one sample, sequenced in a study of T cell clonotyping in hematopoietic cell transplantation. Generated by immunoSEQ multiplex PCR, the TCRdb table keeps only in-frame clones and is missing some. Of thousands of clones listed, around 87% are singletons. The input for sequencing was peripheral blood mononuclear cells, taken 100 days after allogeneic stem cell transplant. The origin of the receptors is a female patient aged 35 to 55 who had an allogeneic stem cell transplant from a related donor, so the T cells may come from the graft donor. Some clones in this sample may be carry-over from other donors' samples.

The chain recombines TRBV18 with TRBJ2-7, with D tentatively TRBD1 (6 bases). Germline V lookup: CDR1 KGHSH, CDR2 LQKENI. This CDR3 contains 16 residues. V lost 3 bases and J lost 1, with 16 bases in between. The CDR3 protein is CASSPALGALSYEQYF. The CDR3 nucleotides are TGTGCCAGCTCACCGGCGTTGGGGGCGTTATCCTACGAGCAGTACTTC.

The chain recombines TRBV6-5 with TRBJ2-1; TRBD2 agrees at 11 bases. V was clipped by 3 bases and J by 8 bases; unmatched bases: 6. This CDR3 is 15 amino acids long. Germline V gives CDR1 MNHEY, CDR2 SVGAGI. DNA for the CDR3: TGTGCCAGCAGTTATGGGCTAGCGGGAGGAGATGAGCAGTTCTTC. This codes for CASSYGLAGGDEQFF.

The V gene is TRBV5-4, the J gene TRBJ2-5, with a weak D call TRBD1 (5 bases). V gave up 0 bases and J gave up 2 bases, with 14 bases separating them. The CDR3 covers 16 residues. Germline assignment: CDR1 SGHNT and CDR2 YYREEE (reference sequence). CDR3 region: CASSLGWGWAQETQYF. CDR3 in DNA: TGTGCCAGCAGCTTGGGTTGGGGCTGGGCACAAGAGACCCAGTACTTC.

V usage is TRBV30 and J usage is TRBJ1-2; the D is unclear. The CDR3 loop spans 10 amino acids. Trimming cost V 3 bases and J 8 bases, with 7 bases left between them. The germline gives CDR1 GTSNPN, CDR2 SVGIG (reference sequence). CDR3 sequence: CAWRRGGYTF. CDR3 nucleotide sequence: TGTGCCTGGAGAAGAGGGGGCTACACCTTC. Drawing the rest from reference TRBV30 and TRBJ1-2, the complete variable domain is SQTIHQWPATLVQPVGSPLSLECTVEGTSNPNLYWYRQAAGRGLQLLFYSVGIGQISSEVPQNLSASRPQDRQFILSSKKLLLSDSGFYLCAWRRGGYTFGSGTRLTVV.

The count of this clone is one. The chain recombines TRBV27 with TRBJ1-1, with 12 bases lining up with TRBD1. The germline CDR1 and CDR2 sequences are MNHEY and SMNVEV (reference sequence). The junction had 5 bases not matched to a gene; V was cut back by 1 base and J by 5 bases. The length of the CDR3 is 16 residues. This CDR3 reads CASSLYGTGGATEAFF. CDR3 nucleotides: TGTGCCAGCAGTTTATATGGGACAGGGGGCGCGACTGAAGCTTTCTTT.

The genes are TRBV6-5 and TRBJ2-7; D might be TRBD1 or TRBD2, each matching 5 bases. The CDR3 sequence is 14 residues long. V was pared by 6 bases and J by 0 bases, with 12 bases between. From germline, CDR1 is MNHEY and CDR2 SVGAGI. The CDR3 loop reads CASRGRLSSYEQYF. The CDR3 DNA is TGTGCCAGCAGGGGACGGTTAAGCTCCTACGAGCAGTACTTC.

The CDR3 DNA reads TGTGCCAGCTCACCGACAGCCCGAACGCAGTATTTT. Translated, it gives CASSPTARTQYF. The chain is built from TRBV18 and TRBJ2-3, with D possibly being TRBD1 (5 bases). The CDR3 has 12 residues. CDR1 and CDR2 (germline): KGHSH, LQKENI. V lost 3 bases and J lost 9, with 10 bases in between.

The CDR3: CASSPAGGGRGADTQYF. CDR3 nucleotide sequence: TGTGCCAGCAGCCCAGCAGGGGGCGGGAGGGGGGCGGATACGCAGTATTTT. The rearrangement uses TRBV7-8 and TRBJ2-3, with a possible D match to TRBD2 (9 bases). The CDR3 runs to 17 residues. Per germline, CDR1 SGHVS and CDR2 FQNEAQ. The V end lost 5 bases, the J end lost 6 bases, and 24 bases lay between the germline ends. The full variable domain, with the rest looked up from reference TRBV7-8 and TRBJ2-3, is GAGVSQSPRYKVAKRGQDVALRCDPISGHVSLFWYQQALGQGPEFLTYFQNEAQLDKSGLPSDRFFAERPEGSVSTLKIQRTQQEDSAVYLCASSPAGGGRGADTQYFGPGTRLTVL.

The chain uses TRBV6-1 and TRBJ1-1; D is unresolved. Germline V gene lookup returns CDR1 MNHNS and CDR2 SASEGT. The CDR3 is 14 amino acids. The V end lost 9 bases, the J end lost 1 base, and 15 bases lay between the germline ends. CDR3 in amino acids: CARNRSLRNTEAFF. In nucleotides, the CDR3 is TGTGCCAGAAACAGAAGTCTGAGGAACACTGAAGCTTTCTTT.

This chain uses TRBV18 with TRBJ2-7; 14 positions agree with TRBD2. The germline V gene has CDR1 KGHSH and CDR2 LQKENI. With 3 bases clipped from V and 7 bases from J, the junction kept 2 bases outside the gene matches. The CDR3 is 14 residues long. CDR3 nucleotide sequence: TGTGCCAGCTCACCGACTAGCGGGAGGGGAGAGCAGTACTTC. Protein product: CASSPTSGRGEQYF.

This chain uses TRBV5-1 with TRBJ2-1; TRBD2 agrees at 11 bases. The CDR3 extends over 18 amino acids. Per the germline V gene, CDR1 is SGHRS and CDR2 is YFSETQ. V lost 1 base to trimming and J lost 5 bases; unmatched junction nucleotides: 11. The CDR3 here is CASSLHGTSGNRDNEQFF. For the CDR3, the DNA is TGCGCCAGCAGCTTGCATGGGACTAGCGGAAATCGCGACAATGAGCAGTTCTTC.

The CDR3 DNA sequence: TGCGCCAGCAGTGAGAGGACAGACTACGAGCAGTACTTC. Translating gives CASSERTDYEQYF. The rearrangement joins TRBV10-2 to TRBJ2-7; possibly TRBD1 for D (6 bases). Trimming pared 2 bases from V and 3 bases from J, leaving 8 bases between. There are 13 residues in the CDR3. Germline CDR1 and CDR2: WSHSY and SAAADI.

The V call is TRBV19, the J call TRBJ1-2, with a weak D call TRBD1 (5 bases). Trimming stripped 9 bases from V and 0 bases from J, with 20 bases between. Germline V gene lookup returns CDR1 LNHDA and CDR2 SQIVND (reference sequence). The CDR3 is made up of 16 amino acids. In DNA, the CDR3 is TGTGCCAGCAGAAAACCCGGGACGCAGGCTAACTATGGCTACACCTTC. This codes for CASRKPGTQANYGYTF.

This clone occurred a few times. The rearrangement joins TRBV10-3 to TRBJ2-3; tentative D call: TRBD2 (6 bases). The CDR3 covers 17 residues. Looked up from germline, CDR1 is ENHRY and CDR2 is SYGVKD. Trimming removed 0 bases at V and 0 bases at J, with 13 bases between. In nucleotides, the CDR3 is TGTGCCATCAGTGAGTCGCCCAGCGGGTCGAGCACAGATACGCAGTATTTT. Translating gives CAISESPSGSSTDTQYF.

The gene calls are TRBV5-1 and TRBJ1-2, with 9 bases lining up with TRBD1. CDR1 SGHRS and CDR2 YFSETQ come from the germline V gene. This CDR3 region has 14 residues. With V trimmed by 3 bases and J by 8 bases, 8 bases remained unmatched. DNA of the CDR3: TGCGCCAGCAGCTGGCGGACAGGGGAGTTCGGCTACACCTTC. This encodes CASSWRTGEFGYTF.

The rearrangement joins TRBV5-6 to TRBJ2-7, with 9 positions matching TRBD1. Germline trimming cut 3 bases from V and 6 bases from J; bases unmatched to any gene: 7. CDR3 length equals 14 residues. Germline CDR1 is SGHDT and CDR2 is YYEEEE. CDR3 sequence: CASSWKGQGGEQYF. CDR3 nucleotide sequence: TGTGCCAGCAGCTGGAAGGGACAGGGTGGCGAGCAGTACTTC.

J is TRBJ2-3 and V is TRBV10-3, with 14 bases matching TRBD2. Germline loops: CDR1 ENHRY, CDR2 SYGVKD. Unmatched junction bases numbered 4, after V lost 3 bases and J lost 5 bases. This CDR3 spans 16 amino acids. The CDR3 reads CAISDGTSGSGDTQYF. The DNA for the CDR3 is TGTGCCATCAGTGACGGGACTAGCGGGAGTGGAGATACGCAGTATTTT.

This clone has just one count. V gene TRBV7-9 combines with J gene TRBJ1-3, with D perhaps TRBD1 (5 bases). The CDR3 length is 16 residues. Trimming removed 2 bases at V and 4 bases at J, with 15 bases between. Germline CDR1 SEHNR, CDR2 FQNEAQ (reference sequence). The CDR3 loop is CASSLRRGTSGNTIYF. The CDR3 region has the DNA TGTGCCAGCAGCTTAAGGAGGGGAACGTCAGGAAACACCATATATTTT.

The chain uses TRBV10-1 and TRBJ2-7, with D possibly being TRBD2 (5 bases). Trimming shortened V by 0 bases and J by 7 bases, and 13 bases separated the two germline ends. This CDR3 contains 14 residues. Germline lookup yields CDR1 WNHNN and CDR2 SYGVQD (reference sequence). CDR3 residues: CASSESRTKREQYF. CDR3 sequence (DNA): TGCGCCAGCAGTGAGTCACGGACGAAGCGGGAGCAGTACTTC.

This clone was observed a single time. The genes are TRBV4-2 and TRBJ2-2, with unresolved D. The germline CDR1 and CDR2 sequences are LGHNA and YNFKEQ. The CDR3 contains 14 residues. V was shortened by 5 bases and J by 6 bases, with 13 bases between the two germline ends. CDR3 sequence: CASSEVGVSGELFF. The CDR3 bases are TGTGCCAGCAGCGAGGTCGGTGTATCCGGGGAGCTGTTTTTT.

The rearrangement joins TRBV6-5 to TRBJ2-3; D gene uncertain. Germline assignment: CDR1 MNHEY and CDR2 SVGAGI. With 0 bases removed from V and 5 bases from J, the gap between germline ends came to 0 bases. CDR3 size: 11 residues. The CDR3: CASSYSDTQYF. The CDR3 nucleotides read TGTGCCAGCAGTTACTCAGATACGCAGTATTTT.

The V gene is TRBV6-5, the J gene TRBJ2-1; unclear D gene. CDR3 length: 13 amino acids. The V end lost 10 bases, the J end lost 15 bases, and 25 bases lay between the germline ends. Germline V gene data show CDR1 as MNHEY and CDR2 as SVGAGI. CDR3: CATLDTGPQAWFF. The DNA of the CDR3 is TGTGCCACCTTAGATACCGGGCCCCAGGCTTGGTTCTTC.

The chain uses TRBV7-9 and TRBJ1-1; D possibly corresponds to TRBD1 (5 bases). The V gene lost 2 bases and the J gene lost 1 base, with 8 bases spanning the gap. The V gene's germline CDR1 is SEHNR and CDR2 FQNEAQ (reference sequence). The CDR3 length is 14 residues. The CDR3 reads CASSLRGRNTEAFF. CDR3 coding DNA: TGTGCCAGCAGCTTAAGGGGCAGGAACACTGAAGCTTTCTTT.

The gene calls are TRBV29-1 and TRBJ2-2, with D unclear. Germline CDR1 reads SQVTM; CDR2 reads ANQGSEA. CDR3 length equals 14 residues. The V and J ends lost 4 bases and 0 bases respectively, with 9 bases between them. DNA of the CDR3: TGCAGCGTTGGTGCCAGCCCGAACACCGGGGAGCTGTTTTTT. Protein: CSVGASPNTGELFF.

V gene TRBV30 combines with J gene TRBJ2-7; D is unclear. The CDR3 sequence is 11 residues long. Germline V gives CDR1 GTSNPN, CDR2 SVGIG (reference sequence). V shed 0 bases and J shed 5 bases, with 5 bases lying between them. This CDR3 is CAWSVGDEQYF. The CDR3 region has the DNA TGTGCCTGGAGTGTTGGGGACGAGCAGTACTTC.

The rearrangement links TRBV4-3 to TRBJ2-1; D ambiguous. There are 11 residues in the CDR3. V was clipped by 4 bases and J by 4 bases, with 2 bases between them. The germline gives CDR1 LGHNA, CDR2 YSLEER. Written as DNA, the CDR3 is TGCGCCAGCAGCCGATACAATGAGCAGTTCTTC. Translating it yields CASSRYNEQFF.

The chain recombines TRBV28 with TRBJ2-1, with TRBD2 matching over 10 bases. CDR1 MDHEN and CDR2 SYDVKM come from the germline V gene. V lost 8 bases to trimming and J lost 4 bases; unmatched junction nucleotides: 17. The length of the CDR3 is 18 residues. The CDR3 region is CASPSSSGRSPTYNEQFF. CDR3 bases: TGTGCCAGCCCTTCAAGTAGCGGGAGGTCTCCTACGTACAATGAGCAGTTCTTC.

The rearrangement links TRBV7-8 to TRBJ2-4, with D possibly being TRBD1 or TRBD2 (5 bases each). V gave up 3 bases and J gave up 9 bases, with 18 bases separating them. Germline V gene data show CDR1 as SGHVS and CDR2 as FQNEAQ. The CDR3 contains 15 residues. The CDR3 DNA reads TGTGCCAGCAGCTTTTTAGGGACCCAAGTGGGCATTCAGTACTTC. It encodes CASSFLGTQVGIQYF.

The rearrangement uses TRBV27 and TRBJ1-1; D not certain. V was trimmed by 6 bases and J by 5 bases, leaving 10 bases between them. The CDR3 has 12 amino acids. Per the germline V gene, CDR1 is MNHEY and CDR2 is SMNVEV (reference sequence). The CDR3 spells CASSPDGTEAFF. The CDR3 DNA reads TGTGCCAGCAGCCCCGACGGTACTGAAGCTTTCTTT.